A single sample is the source of the 26 T cell receptor beta chains below, sequenced in a study of shared clonotypes between healthy human individuals. TCRdb keeps only in-frame clones here, not all; method: immunoSEQ multiplex PCR. The table lists some 1 million clones, approximately 70% of them singletons. Sequencing used memory CD4+ T cells sorted from blood. This sample's subset: CD45RA-negative fraction. These TCRs come from a young man in good health.

V usage is TRBV5-1 and J usage is TRBJ2-5; a possible D gene is TRBD2 (6 bases). Trimming removed 0 bases from V and 5 bases from J, with 17 bases in between. The V gene's germline CDR1 is SGHRS and CDR2 YFSETQ. The CDR3 has 16 residues. The CDR3 here is CASSLAGGSTFETQYF. For the CDR3, the DNA is TGCGCCAGCAGCTTGGCCGGGGGATCCACATTTGAGACCCAGTACTTC.

This clone was detected once. This chain connects TRBV5-6 to TRBJ2-2, with 9 bases that match TRBD1. This CDR3 has 16 amino acids. The trim removed 4 bases at V and 4 bases at J, leaving 8 bases unmatched. Germline assignment: CDR1 SGHDT and CDR2 YYEEEE. Here the CDR3 reads CASSQRGQGGTGELFF. The CDR3 region has the DNA TGTGCCAGCAGCCAAAGGGGACAGGGCGGCACCGGGGAGCTGTTTTTT.

The V call is TRBV4-1, the J call TRBJ2-3, with TRBD1 matching 9 bases. J lost 3 bases, V lost 4 bases, and 11 bases had no gene match. The germline gives CDR1 MGHRA, CDR2 YSYEKL. The CDR3 has 17 residues. The CDR3: CASSPSPGQGRTDTQYF. DNA for the CDR3: TGCGCCAGCAGCCCATCTCCGGGACAGGGTAGGACAGATACGCAGTATTTT.

J is TRBJ2-3 and V is TRBV14; D remains unclear. CDR1 is SGHDN and CDR2 is FVKESK in the germline V gene. The CDR3 is 13 amino acids. Trimming left V 0 bases short and J 9 bases short, with 10 bases between. The DNA for the CDR3 is TGTGCCAGCAGCCAAGATCTAGGGTTAACGCAGTATTTT. It specifies CASSQDLGLTQYF.

About this clone itself: Within the sample, other DNA sequences also encode this same CDR3. The chain is built from TRBV7-9 and TRBJ1-3; D call uncertain. V was shortened by 1 base and J by 1 base, with 8 bases between the two germline ends. The germline V gene has CDR1 SEHNR and CDR2 FQNEAQ (reference sequence). This CDR3 comprises 15 residues. This CDR3 reads CASSLGAESGNTIYF. The CDR3 bases are TGTGCCAGCAGCTTAGGGGCAGAGTCTGGAAACACCATATATTTT.

This rearrangement joins TRBV28 to TRBJ1-1; D unclear. V was trimmed by 7 bases and J by 1 base, leaving 7 bases between them. Per germline, CDR1 MDHEN and CDR2 SYDVKM. This CDR3 region has 12 residues. The CDR3 protein is CASTAGNTEAFF. Here the CDR3 DNA reads TGTGCCAGCACCGCAGGGAACACTGAAGCTTTCTTT.

This clone was found many times. The chain uses TRBV5-1 and TRBJ1-2; 8 bases are shared with TRBD1. Germline loops: CDR1 SGHRS, CDR2 YFSETQ. J lost 2 bases, V lost 3 bases, and 12 bases had no gene match. The CDR3 runs 17 residues. CDR3 in amino acids: CASSSPARGQENYGYTF. The CDR3 nucleotides are TGCGCCAGCAGCTCGCCGGCTAGGGGACAGGAGAACTATGGCTACACCTTC.

This chain uses TRBV15 with TRBJ2-1; TRBD2 matches at 9 bases. With V trimmed by 1 base and J by 5 bases, 6 bases remained unmatched. This CDR3 has 16 amino acids. Germline CDR1 reads LNHNV; CDR2 reads YYDKDF (reference sequence). In DNA form, the CDR3 reads TGTGCCACCAGCAGAGCCCCGACTAGCGGAGACAATGAGCAGTTCTTC. Translation gives CATSRAPTSGDNEQFF.

This chain connects TRBV5-5 to TRBJ2-7; D is undetermined. The V gene lost 7 bases and the J gene lost 5 bases, with 16 bases spanning the gap. The CDR3 is 13 amino acids. CDR1 is SGHKS, CDR2 YYEKEE, per germline (reference sequence). The CDR3 reads CASPRPGWHEQYF. The CDR3 DNA follows: TGTGCCAGCCCTCGCCCCGGTTGGCACGAGCAGTACTTC. Supplemented by reference TRBV5-5 and TRBJ2-7, the full variable domain reads DAGVTQSPTHLIKTRGQQVTLRCSPISGHKSVSWYQQVLGQGPQFIFQYYEKEERGRGNFPDRFSARQFPNYSSELNVNALLLGDSALYLCASPRPGWHEQYFGPGTRLTVT.

V usage is TRBV5-6 and J usage is TRBJ1-3, with D unresolved. CDR1 and CDR2 (germline): SGHDT, YYEEEE. The CDR3 is made up of 16 amino acids. V was pared by 2 bases and J by 0 bases, with 12 bases between. For the CDR3, the DNA is TGTGCCAGCAGCTTTAACAGAGACCTCTCTGGAAACACCATATATTTT. This encodes CASSFNRDLSGNTIYF.

This clone has a handful of counts. This chain uses TRBV7-8 with TRBJ1-4; weak D call: TRBD1 (6 bases). Trimming took off 5 bases at V and 8 bases at J, with 15 bases between the two ends. This CDR3 has 14 residues. Germline lookup yields CDR1 SGHVS and CDR2 FQNEAQ. This chain's CDR3 is CASSRGGQTEKLFF. Written as DNA, the CDR3 is TGTGCCAGCAGCCGAGGGGGTCAAACGGAAAAACTGTTTTTT.

This clone has only a few counts. The rearrangement links TRBV5-1 to TRBJ2-7; tentative D call: TRBD1 (6 bases). The CDR3 is 16 residues long. The germline V and J ends were trimmed by 4 bases and 5 bases, with 22 bases remaining between them. Germline V CDR1 and CDR2: SGHRS, YFSETQ. CDR3 sequence (DNA): TGCGCCAGCAGCATGGGCCCTACGACAGGCCGCGACGAGCAGTACTTC. Its translation: CASSMGPTTGRDEQYF.

This clone was counted a single time. The chain has TRBV6-6 and TRBJ2-7, with a possible D match to TRBD2 (5 bases). The CDR3 spans 11 residues. Between the trimmed V and J ends, which lost 7 bases and 6 bases, there was a span of 10 bases. Per the germline V gene, CDR1 is MNHNY and CDR2 is SVGAGI (reference sequence). The CDR3 region has the DNA TGTGCCAGCAACCGCCGGGGCGAGCAGTACTTC. Amino acid sequence: CASNRRGEQYF.

V is TRBV4-1 and J is TRBJ1-1; no clear D. V gave up 4 bases and J gave up 6 bases, with 12 bases separating them. CDR3 length equals 13 residues. Germline lookup yields CDR1 MGHRA and CDR2 YSYEKL. This CDR3 reads CASSLDYGAEAFF. The CDR3 DNA reads as TGCGCCAGCAGCCTGGACTATGGGGCTGAAGCTTTCTTT.

The chain carries TRBV2 and TRBJ1-5; D is unresolved. Germline assignment: CDR1 SNHLY and CDR2 FYNNEI. The germline V and J ends were trimmed by 1 base and 0 bases, with 7 bases remaining between them. The CDR3 is 15 amino acids. CDR3 amino acids: CASSEGVDSNQPQHF. Here the CDR3 DNA reads TGTGCCAGCAGTGAAGGAGTGGATAGCAATCAGCCCCAGCATTTT.

This rearrangement joins TRBV18 to TRBJ1-2; D is unclear. The CDR3 extends over 17 amino acids. Germline CDR1 is KGHSH and CDR2 is LQKENI. V was pared by 3 bases and J by 8 bases, with 25 bases between. For the CDR3, the DNA is TGTGCCAGCTCACCGTTTCTAGCCGGGCTCCTCGAGGGAGGCTACACCTTC. As protein: CASSPFLAGLLEGGYTF.

CDR3 sequence: CASSLPKNQYGYTF. For the CDR3, the DNA is TGTGCCAGCAGTTTACCTAAAAACCAATATGGCTACACCTTC. This chain uses TRBV28 with TRBJ1-2, with D hard to call. The V gene's germline CDR1 is MDHEN and CDR2 SYDVKM. The CDR3 is 14 residues long. V was cut by 2 bases and J by 5 bases, with 12 bases left in between.

The chain employs TRBV6-1 and TRBJ1-6; no clear D gene. CDR1 MNHNS and CDR2 SASEGT come from the germline V gene. CDR3 length: 13 amino acids. The ends were cut back, 1 base at V and 9 bases at J, with 7 bases in the middle. Here the CDR3 DNA reads TGTGCCAGCAGTGAAGACCGCAGTTCACCCCTCCACTTT. This encodes CASSEDRSSPLHF.

This sequence joins TRBV19 and TRBJ1-5; D is uncertain. The CDR3 loop spans 16 amino acids. V was pared by 4 bases and J by 0 bases, with 13 bases between. Germline-derived CDR1 and CDR2 are LNHDA and SQIVND (reference sequence). As DNA, the CDR3 is TGTGCCAGTAGTACCTTAGAGGGAGTTAGCAATCAGCCCCAGCATTTT. Translated, it gives CASSTLEGVSNQPQHF.

This clone was detected ten times or more. The chain couples TRBV5-1 to TRBJ2-7; 9 positions agree with TRBD2. V dropped 4 bases and J dropped 1; count of bases not matched to a gene: 3. The CDR3 consists of 14 residues. Germline V gives CDR1 SGHRS, CDR2 YFSETQ. Here the CDR3 DNA reads TGCGCCAGCAGCAGGAGCGGGGGGTCCTACGAGCAGTACTTC. Its translation is CASSRSGGSYEQYF.

The rearrangement links TRBV6-5 to TRBJ2-7; D might be TRBD1 (6 bases). The V and J ends lost 2 bases and 2 bases respectively, with 13 bases between them. The CDR3 extends over 15 amino acids. Germline CDR1 is MNHEY and CDR2 is SVGAGI. The CDR3 bases are TGTGCCAGCAGTTACAGGTTTGACAGGACCTACGAGCAGTACTTC. Residues: CASSYRFDRTYEQYF.

The CDR3 reads CASSGSVNGQYGYTF. The CDR3 region has the DNA TGTGCCAGCAGCGGATCGGTTAACGGACAATATGGCTACACCTTC. The chain carries TRBV5-6 and TRBJ1-2; D is possibly TRBD1 (5 bases). The CDR3 has 15 amino acids. With 4 bases removed from V and 5 bases from J, the gap between germline ends came to 18 bases. Germline V gene sequence: CDR1 SGHDT, CDR2 YYEEEE.

The chain employs TRBV7-2 and TRBJ2-7; 7 nucleotides match TRBD1. The germline V gene has CDR1 SGHTA and CDR2 FQGNSA. The CDR3 contains 15 residues. Trimming at V came to 6 bases and at J to 3 bases, leaving 11 bases not matched to a gene. This CDR3 reads CASSSRRDSNYEQYF. CDR3 DNA: TGTGCCAGCAGTTCCCGCCGGGACAGCAACTACGAGCAGTACTTC.

This clone was counted once. V usage is TRBV4-3 and J usage is TRBJ2-1; 12 nucleotides align to TRBD2. This CDR3 spans 18 amino acids. Germline CDR1 LGHNA, CDR2 YSLEER. V lost 0 bases, J lost 4 bases, and 7 bases stayed unmatched. The CDR3 is CASSQDVPGLAGYNEQFF. The CDR3 region has the DNA TGCGCCAGCAGCCAAGATGTCCCAGGACTAGCGGGGTACAATGAGCAGTTCTTC.

The CDR3: CASSQSLGGRLAFF. CDR3 nucleotides: TGTGCCAGCAGCCAGTCATTGGGCGGAAGGCTGGCTTTCTTT. The chain employs TRBV14 and TRBJ1-1; no firm D call. Between the trimmed V and J ends, which lost 3 bases and 11 bases, there was a span of 19 bases. Germline V CDR1 and CDR2: SGHDN, FVKESK. The CDR3 has 14 residues. Full variable domain (missing parts from reference TRBV14 and TRBJ1-1): EAGVTQFPSHSVIEKGQTVTLRCDPISGHDNLYWYRRVMGKEIKFLLHFVKESKQDESGMPNNRFLAERTGGTYSTLKVQPAELEDSGVYFCASSQSLGGRLAFFGQGTRLTVV.

The CDR3 DNA reads as TGCGCCAGCAGCTTGGGACAGGGTCTTGGGGAGACCCAGTACTTC. It encodes CASSLGQGLGETQYF. This chain uses TRBV5-1 with TRBJ2-5, with TRBD1 matching over 7 bases. After removal of 0 bases from V and 5 bases from J, the junction contained 7 bases not matched to a gene. In germline, CDR1 is SGHRS, CDR2 YFSETQ. The CDR3 extends over 15 amino acids.